Following are 2 T cell receptor beta chains from one sample sequenced in a study of blood T cells in healthy people across ages. A second roughly 6 to 11 cycle PCR used barcoded and J-beta primers. TCRdb called the 5' RACE reads again in MiXCR, with one record for every CDR3 protein. Of roughly 790,000 distinct CDR3 sequences detected, roughly two fifths appear once; the ten largest clones hold about 20%. Input material: blood. Receptor source: an older woman in good health.

This clonotype was seen at least ten times. V is TRBV7-2 and J is TRBJ2-7; no clear D. The ends were cut back, 6 bases at V and 2 bases at J, with 8 bases in the middle. The CDR3 contains 12 residues. Germline CDR1 and CDR2: SGHTA and FQGNSA. The CDR3: CASSSGPYEQYF. As DNA, the CDR3 is TGTGCCAGCAGTTCCGGACCCTACGAGCAGTACTTC.

Comment on this clonotype: A much larger clone lies a single base off, so this may be a read error. In DNA, the CDR3 is TGCAGCGTTGGAGGGGGCTCTGGGGCCGACGTCCTGACTTTC. Its translation: CSVGGGSGADVLTF. The chain has TRBV29-1 and TRBJ2-6; 7 bases agree with TRBD1. This CDR3 comprises 14 residues. CDR1 and CDR2 (germline): SQVTM, ANQGSEA.